What follows are 26 T cell receptor beta chains derived from one specimen sequenced in a study of blood T cell repertoires in COVID-19. TCRdb's table, derived via immunoSEQ multiplex PCR, lists solely in-frame clones and lacks some. The table records 150,000 to 200,000 clones, more than 70% of them present only once. Specimen: peripheral blood. The receptors originated from a young woman with acute or convalescent COVID-19.

The rearrangement links TRBV19 to TRBJ2-7; D might be TRBD1 (6 bases). Trimming pared 5 bases from V and 6 bases from J, leaving 20 bases between. The CDR3 is 15 amino acids. CDR1 and CDR2 from the germline V gene are LNHDA and SQIVND (reference sequence). CDR3 nucleotide sequence: TGTGCCAGTAGTCCTGACAGGTCCTTATATTCCGAGCAGTACTTC. This gives the protein CASSPDRSLYSEQYF.

The chain has TRBV5-6 and TRBJ1-2; 9 bases match TRBD1. V was clipped by 5 bases and J by 4 bases; unmatched bases: 9. The CDR3 consists of 15 residues. The V gene's germline CDR1 is SGHDT and CDR2 YYEEEE. CDR3 nucleotide sequence: TGTGCCAGCAGAAGACAGGGGGTTGAGGTCTATGGCTACACCTTC. It specifies CASRRQGVEVYGYTF.

The chain employs TRBV11-2 and TRBJ2-5; a possible D gene is TRBD2 (6 bases). The germline gives CDR1 SGHAT, CDR2 FQNNGV. V was cut by 0 bases and J by 0 bases, with 8 bases left in between. The CDR3 runs 15 residues. The CDR3 protein is CASSLDAGYQETQYF. In nucleotides, the CDR3 is TGTGCCAGCAGCTTAGATGCGGGGTACCAAGAGACCCAGTACTTC.

A word on this clone: Other DNA sequences in this sample translate to the same CDR3. The genes are TRBV10-3 and TRBJ2-7, with 10 nucleotides matching TRBD2. The CDR3 is 13 residues long. CDR1 is ENHRY, CDR2 SYGVKD, per germline. V shed 7 bases and J 4 bases; nucleotides not matched to a gene: 4. In DNA form, the CDR3 reads TGTGCCATCAAGCGGGAGGGATCTTACGAGCAGTACTTC. This translates into CAIKREGSYEQYF.

V and J are TRBV3-1 (or the pseudogene TRBV3-2) and TRBJ2-7; no reliable D call. The CDR3 sequence is 14 residues long. Germline CDR1 is LGHDT and CDR2 is YNNKEL (reference sequence). V lost 4 bases to trimming and J lost 3 bases, with 13 bases between them. The CDR3 reads CASSPESGRYEQYF. The CDR3 DNA follows: TGTGCCAGCAGCCCGGAGAGTGGCCGCTACGAGCAGTACTTC.

V usage is TRBV5-1 and J usage is TRBJ2-3; TRBD2 matches 9 bases. Germline loops: CDR1 SGHRS, CDR2 YFSETQ. The CDR3 sequence is 16 residues long. Losses at the gene ends were 5 bases for V and 5 bases for J; bases not matched to a gene: 12. CDR3 coding DNA: TGCGCCAGCAGGCCCTATGCGGGAGGGCCTGGAGATACGCAGTATTTT. As protein: CASRPYAGGPGDTQYF.

The chain couples TRBV4-1 to TRBJ2-1; 15 nucleotides match TRBD2. The V and J ends lost 5 bases and 7 bases, in that order; junction bases with no gene match: 6. The CDR3 length is 16 residues. The germline gives CDR1 MGHRA, CDR2 YSYEKL. CDR3 protein: CASSSYGTSGRNEQFF. The CDR3 DNA sequence: TGCGCCAGCAGCTCCTACGGGACTAGCGGGAGGAATGAGCAGTTCTTC.

This sequence joins TRBV28 and TRBJ1-5, with unresolved D. Trimming took off 6 bases at V and 12 bases at J, with 12 bases between the two ends. CDR1 and CDR2 from the germline V gene are MDHEN and SYDVKM. The CDR3 extends over 11 amino acids. This chain's CDR3 is CASSLAGNQHF. The CDR3 DNA reads TGTGCCAGCAGCCTAGCCGGGAACCAGCATTTT.

V gene TRBV6-5 combines with J gene TRBJ1-5; D remains ambiguous. Germline V gives CDR1 MNHEY, CDR2 SVGAGI. V was shortened by 2 bases and J by 9 bases, with 14 bases between the two germline ends. This CDR3 contains 14 residues. The CDR3 coding sequence is TGTGCCAGCAGTTACAGGCAAGGAGGTGGGCCCCAGCATTTT. Its protein is CASSYRQGGGPQHF.

This clone was counted a single time. The genes are TRBV19 and TRBJ2-4; 11 bases are a match to TRBD1. The CDR3 totals 13 residues. V gave up 7 bases and J gave up 8 bases; unmatched junction bases: 4. Germline V CDR1 and CDR2: LNHDA, SQIVND (reference sequence). The DNA of the CDR3 is TGTGCCAGTAACCGGGACAGGGGGGACATTCAGTACTTC. Translated: CASNRDRGDIQYF.

This clone was recorded once. This rearrangement joins TRBV7-2 to TRBJ2-1, with D maybe TRBD1 (6 bases). V shed 5 bases and J shed 0 bases, with 8 bases lying between them. Germline lookup yields CDR1 SGHTA and CDR2 FQGNSA. CDR3 length: 14 residues. This CDR3 is CASSQQGSYNEQFF. In nucleotides, the CDR3 is TGTGCCAGCAGCCAACAGGGCTCCTACAATGAGCAGTTCTTC.

In its sample, this clone was seen once. The chain couples TRBV10-1 to TRBJ1-2; weak D call: TRBD1 (5 bases). Deletions cut 10 bases from V and 5 bases from J, with 14 bases between. The CDR3 has 12 amino acids. Germline V gene lookup returns CDR1 WNHNN and CDR2 SYGVQD (reference sequence). The CDR3 sequence: CAKPPGGYGYTF. In nucleotides, the CDR3 is TGCGCCAAACCCCCCGGGGGGTATGGCTACACCTTC.

The V gene is TRBV24-1, the J gene TRBJ2-5, with D possibly matching TRBD1 (6 bases). Germline CDR1 reads KGHDR; CDR2 reads SFDVKD. CDR3 length: 15 residues. The V end lost 0 bases, the J end lost 2 bases, and 9 bases lay between the germline ends. The CDR3 nucleotides read TGTGCCACCAGTGATTTGGTGGGGGCTCAAGAGACCCAGTACTTC. Protein sequence: CATSDLVGAQETQYF.

The count of this clone is one. V is TRBV5-6 and J is TRBJ1-6; 7 bases fit TRBD1. Germline V gene lookup returns CDR1 SGHDT and CDR2 YYEEEE. Trimming took 4 bases from V and 13 from J; bases not matched to a gene: 8. The CDR3 length is 13 residues. CDR3 in amino acids: CASSARTGVPLHF. For the CDR3, the DNA is TGTGCCAGCAGCGCAAGGACAGGCGTCCCCCTCCACTTT.

This chain uses TRBV28 with TRBJ1-2; D not certain. Trimming pared 5 bases from V and 8 bases from J, leaving 15 bases between. Germline V gene sequence: CDR1 MDHEN, CDR2 SYDVKM. The CDR3 covers 13 residues. The CDR3, as DNA: TGTGCCAGCAGTCCCCCCAGACTGGCGGGCTACACCTTC. Protein sequence: CASSPPRLAGYTF.

The J gene is TRBJ2-1, the V gene TRBV10-2; TRBD2 might be the D (6 bases). The CDR3 contains 17 residues. Germline V CDR1 and CDR2: WSHSY, SAAADI. Trimming left V 0 bases short and J 5 bases short, with 17 bases between. The CDR3 sequence: CASSESIPAGRNNEQFF. In nucleotides, the CDR3 is TGCGCCAGCAGTGAGTCGATCCCGGCCGGGAGAAACAATGAGCAGTTCTTC.

This chain uses TRBV5-6 with TRBJ1-2; unclear D gene. CDR1 is SGHDT and CDR2 is YYEEEE in the germline V gene. This CDR3 contains 15 residues. The V and J ends lost 4 bases and 4 bases respectively, with 17 bases between them. CDR3 protein: CASSPSGRPPYGYTF. Written as DNA, the CDR3 is TGTGCCAGCAGCCCTAGCGGCCGACCCCCCTATGGCTACACCTTC.

The rearrangement joins TRBV2 to TRBJ2-3, with a weak D call TRBD1 (6 bases). The germline V gene has CDR1 SNHLY and CDR2 FYNNEI. The germline V and J ends were trimmed by 4 bases and 6 bases, with 11 bases remaining between them. This CDR3 is built from 13 residues. CDR3 amino acids: CASSGGLGDTQYF. CDR3 nucleotide sequence: TGTGCCAGCAGTGGGGGGCTAGGGGATACGCAGTATTTT.

This chain joins TRBV28 and TRBJ2-5; 8 positions agree with TRBD1. Germline values: CDR1 MDHEN, CDR2 SYDVKM. The CDR3 has 12 residues. J lost 7 bases, V lost 5 bases, and 3 bases had no gene match. The CDR3 coding sequence is TGTGCCAGCAGTCAACAGGGGGTGACCCAGTACTTC. Its protein product is CASSQQGVTQYF.

The gene calls are TRBV7-2 and TRBJ1-4; TRBD1 agrees at 10 bases. Unmatched junction bases numbered 9, after V lost 5 bases and J lost 6 bases. The CDR3 has 16 amino acids. CDR1 is SGHTA, CDR2 FQGNSA, per germline. The CDR3 DNA follows: TGTGCCAGCAGCGTAATTACCGGGACAGGGGATGAAAAACTGTTTTTT. As protein: CASSVITGTGDEKLFF.

CDR3 coding DNA: TGTGCCAGCAGCGACGGGGGGCTTTACCCCTACGAGCAGTACTTC. Translation gives CASSDGGLYPYEQYF. The chain employs TRBV5-4 and TRBJ2-7; a weak D match, TRBD2 (7 bases). The CDR3 consists of 15 residues. Trimming shortened V by 4 bases and J by 2 bases, and 16 bases separated the two germline ends. Germline V lookup: CDR1 SGHNT, CDR2 YYREEE (reference sequence).

This chain uses TRBV6-5 with TRBJ2-6; D remains unclear. Germline V gives CDR1 MNHEY, CDR2 SVGAGI. The CDR3 extends over 13 amino acids. Trimming left V 10 bases short and J 2 bases short, with 9 bases between. For the CDR3, the DNA is TGTGCCATTTCCCCTCCTGGGGCCAACGTCCTGACTTTC. It encodes CAISPPGANVLTF.

This clone was observed once. J is TRBJ2-7 and V is TRBV5-4; 10 bases map to TRBD2. J was trimmed by 5 bases and V by 2 bases; bases with no gene match: 4. Germline CDR1 and CDR2: SGHNT and YYREEE (reference sequence). The CDR3 spans 14 residues. CDR3 protein: CASSLVAGGHEQYF. DNA of the CDR3: TGTGCCAGCAGCTTAGTAGCGGGAGGCCACGAGCAGTACTTC.

This clone was seen a single time. The J gene is TRBJ2-7, the V gene TRBV30; D call uncertain. Trimming removed 0 bases from V and 0 bases from J, with 3 bases in between. The CDR3 has 12 residues. Germline V gene lookup returns CDR1 GTSNPN and CDR2 SVGIG (reference sequence). CDR3 nucleotide sequence: TGTGCCTGGAGTGTCAGCTCCTACGAGCAGTACTTC. As protein: CAWSVSSYEQYF. Variable domain in full (rest from reference TRBV30 and TRBJ2-7): SQTIHQWPATLVQPVGSPLSLECTVEGTSNPNLYWYRQAAGRGLQLLFYSVGIGQISSEVPQNLSASRPQDRQFILSSKKLLLSDSGFYLCAWSVSSYEQYFGPGTRLTVT.

This clone was seen a handful of times. The chain has TRBV28 and TRBJ2-7; 9 positions agree with TRBD1. Trimming removed 4 bases from V and 2 bases from J; junction bases left unmatched: 6. The germline V gene encodes CDR1 MDHEN and CDR2 SYDVKM. CDR3 length: 15 residues. CDR3 region: CASSSPGQGTYEQYF. For the CDR3, the DNA is TGTGCCAGCAGTTCACCGGGACAGGGCACCTACGAGCAGTACTTC.

The rearrangement uses TRBV6-2 or TRBV6-3 and TRBJ2-1, with 9 bases aligning to TRBD2. This CDR3 contains 16 residues. The germline V gene encodes CDR1 MNHEY and CDR2 SVGEGT. The trim removed 5 bases at V and 6 bases at J, leaving 11 bases unmatched. CDR3 region: CASSAVGASGTNEQFF. The CDR3 DNA reads as TGTGCCAGCAGTGCGGTAGGGGCTAGCGGGACCAATGAGCAGTTCTTC.